These 5 T cell receptor beta chains share one sample of origin, sequenced in a study of cytomegalovirus exposure and HLA in healthy donors. The method was immunoSEQ multiplex PCR; TCRdb's version includes in-frame clones alone and lacks a portion of them. The data hold some 64,000 clones, with 95% to 97% observed a single time. Sequencing was done on a sample of PBMCs. The source is a woman younger than 30 in good health and CMV-seropositive.

CDR3 nucleotide sequence: TGTGCCAGCAGTGCCTCAGGCCTTCCCTCTGGAAACACCATATATTTT. Residues: CASSASGLPSGNTIYF. The rearrangement uses TRBV9 and TRBJ1-3; D call uncertain. Germline lookup yields CDR1 SGDLS and CDR2 YYNGEE. V was pared by 5 bases and J by 0 bases, with 15 bases between. The CDR3 length is 16 residues.

V usage is TRBV5-1 and J usage is TRBJ2-5; 7 bases align to TRBD1. Germline V lookup: CDR1 SGHRS, CDR2 YFSETQ. The ends lost 2 bases at V and 1 base at J; junction bases unmatched: 5. The CDR3 extends over 15 amino acids. CDR3 nucleotides: TGCGCCAGCAGCTTAAGACAGGGCCTCCAAGAGACCCAGTACTTC. Translation gives CASSLRQGLQETQYF.

The chain combines TRBV6-1 with TRBJ2-7; the match to TRBD2 covers 9 bases. Germline V gene lookup returns CDR1 MNHNS and CDR2 SASEGT. This CDR3 region has 15 residues. The ends lost 4 bases at V and 5 bases at J; junction bases unmatched: 9. The CDR3 DNA reads as TGTGCCAGCAGTGCGGAAGATAGCGGGAGCAACGAGCAGTACTTC. It is translated as CASSAEDSGSNEQYF.

This clone was detected only once. V is TRBV5-1 and J is TRBJ2-1; D remains unclear. CDR1 SGHRS and CDR2 YFSETQ come from the germline V gene. V was clipped by 0 bases and J by 5 bases, with 12 bases between them. The CDR3 runs 15 residues. CDR3 loop: CASSLVTPLDNEQFF. Here the CDR3 DNA reads TGCGCCAGCAGCTTGGTCACTCCGCTAGACAATGAGCAGTTCTTC.

The rearrangement links TRBV28 to TRBJ2-3; 9 bases agree with TRBD2. V shed 8 bases and J 5 bases; nucleotides not matched to a gene: 20. This CDR3 comprises 18 residues. Germline assignment: CDR1 MDHEN and CDR2 SYDVKM. CDR3 sequence: CASLVVNKKREDRDTQYF. DNA for the CDR3: TGTGCCAGCCTCGTTGTTAATAAAAAGCGGGAGGATCGAGATACGCAGTATTTT.